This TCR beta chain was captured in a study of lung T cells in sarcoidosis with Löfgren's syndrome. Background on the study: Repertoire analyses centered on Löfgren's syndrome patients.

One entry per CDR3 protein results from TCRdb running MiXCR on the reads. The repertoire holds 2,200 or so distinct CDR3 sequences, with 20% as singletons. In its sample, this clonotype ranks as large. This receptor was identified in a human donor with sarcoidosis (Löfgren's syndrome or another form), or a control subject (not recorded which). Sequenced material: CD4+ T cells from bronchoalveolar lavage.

CDR3 protein: CSARDRVTEAFF. In DNA form, the CDR3 reads TGCAGTGCTCGTGACAGGGTCACTGAAGCTTTCTTT. The chain has TRBV20-1 and TRBJ1-1, with 7 nucleotides matching TRBD1. Trimming removed 5 bases from V and 4 bases from J; junction bases left unmatched: 4. Germline loops: CDR1 DFQATT, CDR2 SNEGSKA (reference sequence). The CDR3 consists of 12 residues.